A selection of T cell receptor beta chains follows, all from one sample in a study of cytomegalovirus exposure and HLA in healthy donors. Profiled with immunoSEQ multiplex PCR; TCRdb holds only in-frame clones, not every one. Here the sample spans about 190,000 clones, over 60% being singletons. The sequenced sample consisted of PBMCs. Receptors originate from a woman aged 25 to 45 in good health and CMV-seropositive. Both conserved end residues are part of each CDR3. The order of the fields is J gene, clone size, D gene, V gene, CDR3 length, CDR3 protein, CDR3 DNA. D genes are given only for firm matches. Clone size is stated in some rows and not others, as once, few, many or a class when expanded.

>TRBJ2-1|-|-|TRBV5-4|15
CASSPSRSSYNEQFF
TGTGCCAGCAGCCCCAGCAGGTCCTCCTACAATGAGCAGTTCTTC
>TRBJ2-2|-|TRBD1|TRBV10-3|15
CAIRGTGDGTGELFF
TGTGCCATCAGGGGGACAGGGGATGGCACCGGGGAGCTGTTTTTT
>TRBJ2-1|once|TRBD2|TRBV4-1|19
CASSQDFQTSGRVDNEQFF
TGCGCCAGCAGCCAAGATTTCCAGACTAGCGGGAGGGTTGACAATGAGCAGTTCTTC
>TRBJ2-3|-|-|TRBV7-9|13
CSGEGRPSDTQYF
TGTTCGGGAGAGGGCCGCCCTTCCGATACGCAGTATTTT
>TRBJ1-3|-|-|TRBV7-2|17
CASTGNRAASSGNTIYF
TGTGCCAGCACCGGTAACAGGGCCGCCAGCTCTGGAAACACCATATATTTT
>TRBJ1-2|-|-|TRBV10-3|13
CAISQGSNYGYTF
TGTGCCATCAGTCAGGGTTCCAACTATGGCTACACCTTC
>TRBJ1-6|-|TRBD1|TRBV7-9|17
CASSHGMGQVVTSPLHF
TGTGCCAGCAGCCACGGTATGGGACAGGTCGTTACTTCACCCCTCCACTTT
>TRBJ1-1|-|TRBD1|TRBV11-1|15
CASSSRDRGNAEAFF
TGTGCCAGCAGCTCGAGGGACAGGGGGAACGCTGAAGCTTTCTTT
>TRBJ2-1|-|-|TRBV11-2|15
CASSPTRSGNNEQFF
TGTGCCAGCAGCCCGACTAGGAGCGGAAACAATGAGCAGTTCTTC
>TRBJ1-2|-|TRBD1|TRBV7-2|15
CASSFTGGIDNGYTF
TGTGCCAGCAGCTTTACAGGGGGCATTGATAATGGCTACACCTTC
>TRBJ2-6|-|-|TRBV5-1|17
CASSLGGHDSGANVLTF
TGCGCCAGCAGCTTGGGGGGGCACGACTCTGGGGCCAACGTCCTGACTTTC
>TRBJ2-5|-|TRBD2|TRBV11-3|15
CASSQDGGAGETQYF
TGTGCCAGCAGCCAGGACGGGGGGGCAGGAGAGACCCAGTACTTC
>TRBJ1-6|few|-|TRBV11-2|15
CASSLVQGSGSPLHF
TGTGCCAGCAGCTTAGTTCAGGGTTCAGGGTCACCCCTCCACTTT
>TRBJ2-5|few|TRBD2|TRBV6-6|15
CASSSTSGGAETQYF
TGTGCCAGCAGCTCGACTAGCGGGGGGGCAGAGACCCAGTACTTC
>TRBJ1-1|-|-|TRBV30|15
CAWSVRGSRWTEAFF
TGTGCCTGGAGTGTAAGGGGCAGTAGATGGACTGAAGCTTTCTTT
>TRBJ2-5|-|-|TRBV7-6|15
CASSLGSGVSETQYF
TGTGCCAGCAGCTTAGGATCAGGGGTGAGCGAGACCCAGTACTTC
>TRBJ2-3|-|TRBD2|TRBV6-1|13
CASREGDLGTQYF
TGTGCCAGCCGGGAGGGGGACCTCGGTACGCAGTATTTT
>TRBJ1-2|-|-|TRBV28|15
CASSLEGTLNYGYTF
TGTGCCAGCAGTTTGGAGGGAACCCTTAACTATGGCTACACCTTC
>TRBJ1-2|-|-|TRBV7-9|15
CASSMAETYNYGYTF
TGTGCCAGCAGCATGGCGGAGACCTATAACTATGGCTACACCTTC
>TRBJ1-2|-|TRBD1|TRBV28|15
CASTKRGTGYYGYTF
TGTGCCAGCACCAAGCGGGGGACAGGGTATTATGGCTACACCTTC
>TRBJ2-6|-|-|TRBV7-3|14
CASSALAGANVLTF
TGTGCCAGCAGCGCGCTCGCAGGGGCCAACGTCCTGACTTTC
>TRBJ1-1|-|-|TRBV5-6|15
CASSLYVTSNTEAFF
TGTGCCAGCAGCTTGTATGTGACATCGAACACTGAAGCTTTCTTT